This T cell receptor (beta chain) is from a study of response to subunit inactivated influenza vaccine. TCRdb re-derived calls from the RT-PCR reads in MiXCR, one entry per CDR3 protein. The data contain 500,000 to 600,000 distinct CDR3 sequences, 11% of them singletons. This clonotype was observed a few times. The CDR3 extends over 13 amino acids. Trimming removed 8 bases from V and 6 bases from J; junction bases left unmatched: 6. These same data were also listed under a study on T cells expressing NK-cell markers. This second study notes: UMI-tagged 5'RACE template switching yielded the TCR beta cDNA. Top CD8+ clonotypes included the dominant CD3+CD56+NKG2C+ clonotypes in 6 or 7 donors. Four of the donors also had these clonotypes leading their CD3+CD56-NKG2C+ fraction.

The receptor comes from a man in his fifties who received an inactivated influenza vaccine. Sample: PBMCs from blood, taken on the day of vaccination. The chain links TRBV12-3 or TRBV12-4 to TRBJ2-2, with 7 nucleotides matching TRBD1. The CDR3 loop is CASGYQGAGELFF. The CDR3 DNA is TGTGCCAGCGGCTACCAGGGGGCCGGGGAGCTGTTTTTT.